This T cell receptor beta chain was identified in a study of T cell responses to AZD1222 COVID-19 vaccine. Some clones are missing from TCRdb's copy, which holds only in-frame ones; the method was immunoSEQ multiplex PCR. Of 130,000 to 150,000 clones listed, 70% to 90% are singletons. Concerning this clone itself: Its antigen is currently unknown.

In germline, CDR1 is SGHDT, CDR2 YYEEEE. V was trimmed by 4 bases and J by 4 bases, leaving 17 bases between them. This CDR3 is 15 amino acids long. General study points: When two AZD1222 doses had been given, Spike-specific TCR breadth and depth rose. Baseline seropositivity characterized only 5 or 6 AZD1222 recipients.

The material sequenced was peripheral blood, taken on day 0 of AZD1222 vaccination. The V and J genes are TRBV5-6 and TRBJ1-1; D ambiguous. The receptor's source is an adult in good health. The CDR3 bases are TGTGCCAGCAGCCCGACGACATTGGTGACCACTGAAGCTTTCTTT. This sequence encodes CASSPTTLVTTEAFF.